The rows below give T cell receptor beta chains drawn from one sample of a study of blood T cell repertoires in COVID-19. Assay: immunoSEQ multiplex PCR; the TCRdb copy retains only in-frame clones and omits some. The table has approximately 400,000 clones, around 90% seen once; the top ten hold approximately 1.2%. Sequencing used peripheral blood. Receptors were obtained from a man in his forties or fifties with acute or convalescent COVID-19. Each CDR3 is given with its conserved first and last residue. The D gene is left open where the match is weak. Clone size is not always given. Where it is, it says once, few, many or a class for expanded clones.

>TRBV6-2/TRBV6-3|TRBD1|-|TRBJ2-1
TGTGCCAGCAGTTTTAGGGGGACAGTCTACAATGAGCAGTTCTTC
CASSFRGTVYNEQFF
>TRBV11-2|TRBD1|few|TRBJ2-1
TGTGCCAGCAGCGATCGGGACAGGGACTACAATGAGCAGTTCTTC
CASSDRDRDYNEQFF
>TRBV6-5|TRBD1|-|TRBJ1-5
TGTGCCAGCAAGGTGGACAGGGGTGACCTTTTGCCCCAGCATTTT
CASKVDRGDLLPQHF
>TRBV7-2|-|-|TRBJ2-7
TGTGCCAGCAGCTTAGCGGGGCCCGGTCAATACGAGCAGTACTTC
CASSLAGPGQYEQYF
>TRBV28|-|-|TRBJ1-2
TGTGCCAGCGATCGGGGGGCGAGATATGGCTACACCTTC
CASDRGARYGYTF
>TRBV7-2|TRBD1|-|TRBJ1-1
TGTGCCAGCACCTCTAGGGCCAGGGGGCGCTGGGCTTTCTTT
CASTSRARGRWAFF
>TRBV5-5|-|-|TRBJ1-2
TGTGCCAGCAGCTTACTACAACCGAACTATGGCTACACCTTC
CASSLLQPNYGYTF
>TRBV9|TRBD1|-|TRBJ1-1
TGTGCCAGCAGCCCCCGACAGGGGACGAACACTGAAGCTTTCTTT
CASSPRQGTNTEAFF
>TRBV25-1|-|-|TRBJ1-2
TGTGCCAGCAGTACTCGCCTGGGGGCGCGTGGCTACACCTTC
CASSTRLGARGYTF
>TRBV20-1|-|-|TRBJ2-7
TGCAGTGCTAGTCACAGGGAGCGCGAGCAGTACTTC
CSASHREREQYF
>TRBV7-9|-|once|TRBJ2-7
TGTGCCAGCAGCTGGTTGGGGCTGAACGAGCAGTACTTC
CASSWLGLNEQYF
>TRBV28|TRBD1|many|TRBJ1-3
TGTGCCAGCAGTTTATCGACGGGACAGTTCTTT
CASSLSTGQFF
>TRBV4-1|TRBD1|-|TRBJ1-1
TGCGCCAGCAGCCAACCGGACAGGGAGAACACTGAAGCTTTCTTT
CASSQPDRENTEAFF
>TRBV6-5|TRBD1|-|TRBJ1-5
TGTGCCAGCGGCGGGACAGCCCGCAATCAGCCCCAGCATTTT
CASGGTARNQPQHF
>TRBV29-1|TRBD1|-|TRBJ2-1
TGCAGCGTGGAGCCGGGACAGGGACCCTCCTACAATGAGCAGTTCTTC
CSVEPGQGPSYNEQFF
>TRBV29-1|TRBD1|few|TRBJ2-6
TGCAGCGTACGACAGGGCGTTACTGGGGCCAACGTCCTGACTTTC
CSVRQGVTGANVLTF
>TRBV18|TRBD2|-|TRBJ2-2
TGTGCCAGCTCACCACCACTAGCGTTTAACACCGGGGAGCTGTTTTTT
CASSPPLAFNTGELFF
>TRBV6-6|-|-|TRBJ1-2
TGTGCCAGCAGCGCAGGCCGCTATGGCTACACCTTC
CASSAGRYGYTF
>TRBV19|TRBD2|-|TRBJ2-3
TGTGCCAGTACGAGGACTAGCGGGGTCGCAGATACGCAGTATTTT
CASTRTSGVADTQYF
>TRBV7-9|-|-|TRBJ1-5
TGTGCCAGCAGCTTAGGACTTCGAGATGCCCAGCATTTT
CASSLGLRDAQHF
>TRBV15|TRBD1|-|TRBJ2-1
TGTGCCACCAGCAGAGCTGGGGACAGTTCCGATGAGCAGTTCTTC
CATSRAGDSSDEQFF
>TRBV24-1|-|-|TRBJ1-1
TGTGCCACCAGTGGGGGCCTCGAAGCTTTCTTT
CATSGGLEAFF
>TRBV7-2|TRBD2|-|TRBJ2-3
TGTGCCAGCAGCACCCGACTAGCGGGAGGCTCAGATACGCAGTATTTT
CASSTRLAGGSDTQYF
>TRBV12-5|-|-|TRBJ1-5
TGTGCTAGTGGTCGTAGCAATCAGCCCCAGCATTTT
CASGRSNQPQHF
>TRBV7-9|TRBD1|-|TRBJ1-5
TGTGCCAGCAGCGGAGGACAGGGGGAAGGAAGGGATCAGCCCCAGCATTTT
CASSGGQGEGRDQPQHF
>TRBV6-2/TRBV6-3|-|-|TRBJ1-2
TGTGCCAGCAGTTCCACAGGGTATGGCTACACCTTC
CASSSTGYGYTF
>TRBV6-4|-|-|TRBJ1-1
TGTGCCAGCAGTGACGCTCGGCAGGGCCCTTTTCCCACGAACACTGAAGCTTTCTTT
CASSDARQGPFPTNTEAFF
>TRBV18|-|-|TRBJ2-1
TGTGCCAGCTCACCACAGGGATTGGGAGATGAGCAGTTCTTC
CASSPQGLGDEQFF
>TRBV7-6|-|-|TRBJ2-5
TGTGCCAGCAGCTTATTATACAGCGGGCATCGAGAGACCCAGTACTTC
CASSLLYSGHRETQYF
>TRBV6-1|TRBD1|-|TRBJ1-5
TGTGCCAGCAGTGGACGACAGGGATCGACAAGCAATCAGCCCCAGCATTTT
CASSGRQGSTSNQPQHF
>TRBV7-3|-|-|TRBJ1-2
TGTGCCAGCAGCCTATTACCGCCGAATGGCTACACCTTC
CASSLLPPNGYTF
>TRBV7-9|-|-|TRBJ2-3
TGTGCCAGCCTTCGGACATTTAATTCTGAAGATACGCAGTATTTT
CASLRTFNSEDTQYF
>TRBV6-6|-|once|TRBJ1-5
TGTGCCAGCAGTCGGGACTATAGCAATCAGCCCCAGCATTTT
CASSRDYSNQPQHF
>TRBV6-5|-|-|TRBJ1-2
TGTGCCAGCAGCTCCACCACAGGGAACTATGGCTACACCTTC
CASSSTTGNYGYTF
>TRBV5-1|TRBD2|once|TRBJ2-3
TGCGCCAGCAGCTTGGTAGGAGGACTAGGGACAGATACGCAGTATTTT
CASSLVGGLGTDTQYF
>TRBV6-6|TRBD1|-|TRBJ1-3
TGTGCCAGCAGTTACCTCCCGGACAGGGGAGGAAACACCATATATTTT
CASSYLPDRGGNTIYF
>TRBV6-4|-|-|TRBJ2-3
TGTGCCAGCAGTGCGGGGAGCACAGATACGCAGTATTTT
CASSAGSTDTQYF
>TRBV27|-|-|TRBJ2-1
TGTGCCAGCAGTCCCGCTCCTAGGAGGGGACAGTTCTTC
CASSPAPRRGQFF
>TRBV3-1/TRBV3-2|-|-|TRBJ1-4
TGTGCCAGCAGCCAAGAACTCAGGGAAAAACTGTTTTTT
CASSQELREKLFF
>TRBV5-1|TRBD2|-|TRBJ2-3
TGCGCCAGCAGCTCCTCCTCTAGCGGGGGGGCAGGTACAGATACGCAGTATTTT
CASSSSSSGGAGTDTQYF
>TRBV3-1/TRBV3-2|-|-|TRBJ2-3
TGTGCCAGCAGCCCGCTGGGGGGTTTAGATACGCAGTATTTT
CASSPLGGLDTQYF
>TRBV2|-|-|TRBJ2-1
TGTGCCAGCACCCTTAGGGGGGGGTCGGACAATGAGCAGTTCTTC
CASTLRGGSDNEQFF
>TRBV10-3|-|-|TRBJ1-5
TGTGCCATCAGTGAGTCAGGGCAGGGTGCTCAGCCCCAGCATTTT
CAISESGQGAQPQHF
>TRBV18|-|many|TRBJ2-7
TGTGCCAGCTCGTCGACAGGGCAGGGGGGTTACGAGCAGTACTTC
CASSSTGQGGYEQYF
>TRBV7-9|-|-|TRBJ1-5
TGTGCCAGCAGCTTAGGCGGAGAACGTGGACAGCCCCAGCATTTT
CASSLGGERGQPQHF
>TRBV20-1|-|-|TRBJ2-7
TGCAGTGCTAGGGCCTTCTACGAGCAGTACTTC
CSARAFYEQYF
>TRBV6-4|TRBD1|-|TRBJ1-2
TGTGCCAGCAGTGACTCTAGGACAGGGGGCTACACCTTC
CASSDSRTGGYTF
>TRBV6-5|-|-|TRBJ2-7
TGTGCCAGCAGTTCGGGTACCCCCCGCTTCTACGAGCAGTACTTC
CASSSGTPRFYEQYF
>TRBV5-1|TRBD1|-|TRBJ2-5
TGCGCCAGCAGCTTTGGACAGGCTCCGGAGACCCAGTACTTC
CASSFGQAPETQYF